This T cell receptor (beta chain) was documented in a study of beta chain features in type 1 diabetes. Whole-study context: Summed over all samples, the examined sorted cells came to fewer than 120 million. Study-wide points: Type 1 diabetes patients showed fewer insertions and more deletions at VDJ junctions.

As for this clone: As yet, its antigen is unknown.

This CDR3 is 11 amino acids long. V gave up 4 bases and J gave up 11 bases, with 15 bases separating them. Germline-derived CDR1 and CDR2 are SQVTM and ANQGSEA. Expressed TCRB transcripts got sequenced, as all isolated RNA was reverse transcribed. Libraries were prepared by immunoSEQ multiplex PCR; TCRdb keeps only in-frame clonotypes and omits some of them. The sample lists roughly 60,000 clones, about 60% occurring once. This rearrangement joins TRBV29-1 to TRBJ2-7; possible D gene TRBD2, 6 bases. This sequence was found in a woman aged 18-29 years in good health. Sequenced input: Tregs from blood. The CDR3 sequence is CSVGEALGEYF. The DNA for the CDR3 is TGCAGCGTTGGGGAGGCCCTAGGGGAGTACTTC.